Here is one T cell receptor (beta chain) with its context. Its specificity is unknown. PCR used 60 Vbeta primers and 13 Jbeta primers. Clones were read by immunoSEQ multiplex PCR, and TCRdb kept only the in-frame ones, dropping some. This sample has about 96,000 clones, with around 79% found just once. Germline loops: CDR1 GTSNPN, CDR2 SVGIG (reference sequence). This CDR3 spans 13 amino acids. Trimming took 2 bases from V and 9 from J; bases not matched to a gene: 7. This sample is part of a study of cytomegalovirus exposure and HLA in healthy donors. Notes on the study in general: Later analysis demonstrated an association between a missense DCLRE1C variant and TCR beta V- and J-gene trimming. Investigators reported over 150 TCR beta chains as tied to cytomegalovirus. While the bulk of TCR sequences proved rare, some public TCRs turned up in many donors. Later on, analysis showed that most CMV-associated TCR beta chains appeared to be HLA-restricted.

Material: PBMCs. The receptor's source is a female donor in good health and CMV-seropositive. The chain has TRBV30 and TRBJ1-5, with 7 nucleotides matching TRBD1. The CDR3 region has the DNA TGTGCCTGGAGTCGAGGGGGCGGGATGCCCCAGCATTTT. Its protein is CAWSRGGGMPQHF.